This T cell receptor (beta chain) is drawn from a study of T cell responses to AZD1222 COVID-19 vaccine listed by TCRdb under 2021. As for the study more broadly: A total of approximately 250 trial participants underwent TCR sequencing, of whom 200 to 220 had received two doses of AZD1222 and around 26 had received two doses of the MenACWY control vaccine. Trial participants were enrolled by age into 18-55, 56-69 and 70-plus year subgroups, with 148, 28 and 57 TCR-sequenced participants respectively.

Worth noting for this clone: The antigen it binds to is not known. Per-nucleotide qualities are absent, and no much larger clonotype sits a single base away.

Broad study findings and their caveats: After two AZD1222 doses, both the breadth and the depth of spike-specific TCRs were significantly higher than at day 0 and than in MenACWY recipients. Reportedly, almost half of the unique spike-specific TCRs recognized epitopes lying outside the regions that are mutated in the B.1.351 and B.1.1.7 variants. Because no samples from the day 14 peak response were available, repertoires could be characterized only after the peak T cell response. The 56-69-year group was small, and its depth increase did not reach significance, likely because of low power. Most participants were white British and females outnumbered males, and the authors suggested that clonal diversity may have been underestimated. Only 5 to 7 AZD1222 recipients were SARS-CoV-2 seropositive at baseline, limiting conclusions about previously exposed vaccinees. CD4 TCRs associated with the vaccine covered the entire spike protein, and the dominant responses were in regions 160-218 and 743-854.

After removal of 0 bases from V and 2 bases from J, the junction retains 7 bases not matched to a gene. As encoded in the germline V gene, CDR1 is LGHNA while CDR2 is YSLEER. From cysteine to phenylalanine, the CDR3 is 17 amino acids long. Only the CDR3 region is kept as DNA, spanning 51 bases read in frame from base 1. The time point label, read with the paper, signifies: about 28 days (+/-7) after the second vaccine dose. AZD1222 recipients whose second dose came at about 4 weeks and those whose second dose came at about 12 weeks were combined into one group, since spike-specific TCR depth and breadth did not differ between the two schedules. Vaccinee samples came from UK trials COV001 and COV002, including a single-blind randomized controlled phase 2/3 trial of AZD1222 (ChAdOx1 nCoV-19) in healthy adults. For TCRbeta chain sequencing, PBMC samples from trial participants were taken at day 0 and at day 28 after the second dose.

The CDR3 regions of human TCRbeta chains were analyzed by immunosequencing. The original pipeline was this. Repertoire TCRs were matched against a reference library of SARS-CoV-2-specific TCRs generated with the MIRA antigen-specificity platform. Breadth was defined as the fraction of unique TCRs that were SARS-CoV-2-associated. Depth was defined as the fraction of total T cells that were SARS-CoV-2-associated. Using the MIRA data, each spike-specific TCR was assigned both to the spike region to which the TCR was reactive and to a CD4 or CD8 class. Log10-transformed breadth and depth values were compared by one-way ANOVA with Sidak's multiple comparisons tests. TCRdb limited this immuneACCESS table to in-frame rearrangements with V and J called. A share of clones is missing; checked studies link under half to unresolved V genes, and the rest is unexplained. V and J calls plus clone size are reproduced from that table; the DNA served to infer D and trimming. For this sample there are approximately 140,000 clones; 75% to 90% appear just once. Approximately 1.6% of the sample rests with the top ten.

This specimen was peripheral blood, taken 28 days after the second AZD1222 dose. The sequence came from an adult who received the AZD1222 COVID-19 vaccine. The sequence joins TRBV4-3 to TRBJ2-1, with 7 junctional bases fitting TRBD2. Read as DNA, the sequence is TGCGCCAGCAGCCAAGATCCTGCTAGCGGAGCCTACAATGAGCAGTTCTTC. This yields the protein CASSQDPASGAYNEQFF.